These 5 T cell receptor beta chains were all obtained from the same sample, sequenced in a study of OX40 agonist ivuxolimab in advanced cancers. The repertoire was sequenced with immunoSEQ multiplex PCR; TCRdb's copy has only in-frame clones and lacks some. The sample yields approximately 8,200 clones, roughly 87% seen once. The sample was CD4+ or CD8+ T cells sorted from blood, taken in a trial of the OX40 agonist ivuxolimab. These receptors were obtained from an adult with an advanced solid tumor such as melanoma, head and neck, liver or kidney cancer.

This chain joins TRBV15 and TRBJ1-3, with 8 bases matching TRBD1. Germline V gene data show CDR1 as LNHNV and CDR2 as YYDKDF (reference sequence). The ends lost 3 bases at V and 4 bases at J; junction bases unmatched: 5. The CDR3 has 15 residues. The DNA for the CDR3 is TGTGCCACCAGCAGTGACAGGGGTCTGGGAAACACCATATATTTT. Encoded protein: CATSSDRGLGNTIYF.

The chain uses TRBV7-3 and TRBJ2-1; no clear D. The CDR3 has 12 residues. Per the germline V gene, CDR1 is SGHTA and CDR2 is FQGTGA. The ends were cut back, 3 bases at V and 8 bases at J, with 8 bases in the middle. The CDR3 protein is CASSFLSDEQFF. The CDR3 DNA reads TGTGCCAGCAGCTTTCTCAGCGATGAGCAGTTCTTC.

V is TRBV28 and J is TRBJ2-3; weak D call: TRBD1 (6 bases). Germline V gene data show CDR1 as MDHEN and CDR2 as SYDVKM. Trimming shortened V by 5 bases and J by 3 bases, and 18 bases separated the two germline ends. The CDR3 runs 16 residues. CDR3 DNA sequence: TGTGCCAGCAGTCCCCACAGGGAATCCCTAACAGATACGCAGTATTTT. Translating it yields CASSPHRESLTDTQYF.

The rearrangement uses TRBV7-9 and TRBJ2-1; D unresolved. CDR3 length equals 15 residues. The germline CDR1 and CDR2 sequences are SEHNR and FQNEAQ (reference sequence). V was shortened by 5 bases and J by 2 bases, with 13 bases between the two germline ends. The CDR3 DNA is TGTGCCAGCAGCCCCGGTCCACCCACCTACAATGAGCAGTTCTTC. Encoded protein: CASSPGPPTYNEQFF.

The chain recombines TRBV19 with TRBJ2-7; D gene uncertain. The CDR3 spans 13 residues. Germline loops: CDR1 LNHDA, CDR2 SQIVND (reference sequence). Trimming removed 4 bases from V and 3 bases from J, with 10 bases in between. CDR3 bases: TGTGCCAGTAGTAGCGGCAGTCTCTACGAGCAGTACTTC. Its protein product is CASSSGSLYEQYF.